This paragraph covers one T cell receptor (beta chain) sequence. Its specificity is not known. The PCR employed 60 Vbeta primers together with 13 Jbeta primers. Per the original methods: A later analysis counted 80 million or so unique TCR beta chains, some 11 million shared. Generated by immunoSEQ multiplex PCR, the TCRdb table keeps only in-frame clones and is missing some. That table supplies the V and J calls and clone size; D and trimming were determined from the DNA. This table holds some 60,000 clones. These data originate in a study of cytomegalovirus exposure and HLA in healthy donors. In the study overall: The early release's HLA-typed donors yielded about 85 million unique TCRs.

The CDR3 has 16 amino acids. Between the trimmed V and J ends, which lost 4 bases and 7 bases, there was a span of 19 bases. Germline V gene lookup returns CDR1 SEHNR and CDR2 FQNEAQ (reference sequence). Overall study results and limits: The study had only CMV serostatus as immune exposure information.

The sequencing sample was made of PBMCs. This chain connects TRBV7-9 to TRBJ2-2; tentatively, D is TRBD2 (5 bases). This clonotype originated in a man aged 30 to 39 in good health and CMV-seropositive. This chain's CDR3 is CASSSHGIQLLGELFF. CDR3 DNA: TGTGCCAGCAGCTCACACGGGATCCAGTTACTCGGGGAGCTGTTTTTT.